The present TCR beta chain was sequenced within a study of blood T cell repertoires in COVID-19. Measured with immunoSEQ multiplex PCR; TCRdb has only the in-frame clones, and not every one. The sample lists under 130,000 clones; roughly nine tenths were seen once. Trimming cost V 0 bases and J 3 bases, with 13 bases left between them. From germline, CDR1 is SGDLS and CDR2 YYNGEE. The CDR3 is 15 amino acids. The TCR sequence derives from a woman aged 80 or over in a cohort sampled during active COVID-19. The sequenced material came from peripheral blood. V and J are TRBV9 and TRBJ2-7, with D perhaps matching TRBD2 (7 bases). The DNA of the CDR3 is TGTGCCAGCAGCGTAGAGGGGGGGCAGAACTACGAGCAGTACTTC. Amino acids: CASSVEGGQNYEQYF. Based on the CDR3 plus reference TRBV9 and TRBJ2-7, the full variable domain is DSGVTQTPKHLITATGQRVTLRCSPRSGDLSVYWYQQSLDQGLQFLIQYYNGEERAKGNILERFSAQQFPDLHSELNLSSLELGDSALYFCASSVEGGQNYEQYFGPGTRLTVT.